The sequence of this T cell receptor beta chain was determined in a study of T cells after yellow fever vaccination. Study-wide results and caveats: Re-detected after boosting: most primary clones, 96% of CD4 and roughly 88% of CD8. Contamination by abundant bulk-population clonotypes could be present in FACS-sorted repertoires. A small share of clonotypes appeared in both CD4 and CD8 compartments.

Germline V gene lookup returns CDR1 MGHDK and CDR2 SYGVNS. The germline V and J ends were trimmed by 1 base and 6 bases, with 10 bases remaining between them. This CDR3 is built from 14 residues. TCRdb independently ran MiXCR on the 5' RACE reads; one entry per CDR3 protein. This table holds more than 50,000 distinct CDR3 sequences, about 5% found once. This specimen was PBMCs, either bulk or a sorted T-cell subset (CD4+, CD8+, memory, or dextramer-sorted; not recorded which), taken on the day of the yellow fever booster vaccination. The V and J genes are TRBV25-1 and TRBJ1-5; D may be TRBD1 (6 bases). The clonotype originates from a man aged 18 to 30 who received the YFV17D yellow fever vaccine. The CDR3 DNA reads TGTGCCAGCAGTGAATCGATCAGGGGTCAGCCCCAGCATTTT. This gives the protein CASSESIRGQPQHF. Filled out from reference TRBV25-1 and TRBJ1-5, the complete variable domain reads EADIYQTPRYLVIGTGKKITLECSQTMGHDKMYWYQQDPGMELHLIHYSYGVNSTEKGDLSSESTVSRIRTEHFPLTLESARPSHTSQYLCASSESIRGQPQHFGDGTRLSIL.